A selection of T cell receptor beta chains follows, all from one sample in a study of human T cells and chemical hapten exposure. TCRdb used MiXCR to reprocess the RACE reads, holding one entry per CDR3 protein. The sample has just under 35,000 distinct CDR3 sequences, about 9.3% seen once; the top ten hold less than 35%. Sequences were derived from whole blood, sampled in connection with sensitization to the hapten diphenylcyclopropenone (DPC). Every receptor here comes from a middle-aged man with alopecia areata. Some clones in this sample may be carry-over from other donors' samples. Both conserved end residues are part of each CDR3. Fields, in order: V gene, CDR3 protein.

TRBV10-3,CAISEGLAVEETQYF
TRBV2,CASSAGWSHTGELFF
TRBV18,CASSSPSTDTQYF
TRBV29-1,CSVVVGSTGGQETQYF
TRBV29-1,CSVPLSDSEGYTF
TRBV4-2,CASSQSGTYYEQYF
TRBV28,CASRPTLAGGGEQFF
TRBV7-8,CASSPSGENSPLHF
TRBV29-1,CSVEETGAGELFF
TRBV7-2,CASSQGPEETQYF
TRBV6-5,CASSYSGLAKNIQYF
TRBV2,CASKLANYNEQFF
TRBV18,CASSPGSTDTQYF
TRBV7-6,CASSPRGGGDTQYF
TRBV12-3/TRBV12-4,CASSYGRGAEAFF
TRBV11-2,CASSWTSEAFF
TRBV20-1,CSATAGRGGPEQYF
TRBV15,CATSRGSSGEKLFF
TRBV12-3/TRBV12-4,CASSSVYEQFF
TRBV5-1,CASSQMPDNEQFF
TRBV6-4,CASSTAGYSEAFF
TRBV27,CASTLLGRSNEKLFF
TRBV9,CASSVGGATNYGYTF
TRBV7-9,CASSPDRSYNEQFF
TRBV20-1,CSARPSGMYYNEQFF
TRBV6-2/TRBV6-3,CASSYGPLEPNEQFF
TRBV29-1,CSVDTRDEQYF
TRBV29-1,CSVEDGVREETQYF
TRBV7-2,CASSRDADTQYF
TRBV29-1,CSVAGANEQFF
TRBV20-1,CSALRATGEETQYF
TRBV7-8,CASSLGGQGSNEQFF
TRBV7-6,CASSLAETQYF
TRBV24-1,CATEEGGDNEQFF
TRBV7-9,CASSFSSGANVLTF
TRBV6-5,CASSYLQGGTYEQYF
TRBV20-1,CSARGPGPGTQYF
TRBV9,CASSVNLGSAQYF
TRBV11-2,CASSLLHGISTDTQYF
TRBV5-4,CASSFPTGTKETQYF
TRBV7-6,CASSPGATSEQFF
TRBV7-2,CASSLARAYEQYF
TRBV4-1,CASSHPDFQETQYF
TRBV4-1,CASSQLYSQGLGTYEQYF
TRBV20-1,CSARVPGGYGYTF
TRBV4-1,CASSPPGGGPGNEQFF
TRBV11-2,CASSLQGLGTYNEQFF
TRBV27,CASYRDARGGTEAFF
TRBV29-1,CSVVPGLAGGLRANEQFF
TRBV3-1,CASSQGGLAGVGEQFF
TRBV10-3,CAIRDRVQAFF
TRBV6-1,CASSEDGGPRGLYNEQFF
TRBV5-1,CASSLKSRGSYNEQFF
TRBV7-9,CASSLWVAGANVLTF
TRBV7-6,CASSRGGLAGRETQYF
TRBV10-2,CASSGRGTGANVLTF
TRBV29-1,CSAEPGGGTEAFF
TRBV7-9,CASSLPGNYGYTF
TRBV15,CATSRDLGQNSGNTIYF
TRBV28,CASSLGASYSPLHF